The rows below give T cell receptor beta chains drawn from one sample of a study of blood T cell repertoires in COVID-19. Using immunoSEQ multiplex PCR, the repertoire was profiled, and TCRdb retains in-frame clones only, with some absent. The sample carries 110,000 to 150,000 clones, about 77% recorded once. Material for sequencing was peripheral blood. Every receptor here comes from a man between 60 and 70 years old with acute or convalescent COVID-19. The CDR3 runs from the conserved cysteine through the conserved F or W. Fields, in order: V gene, D gene, J gene, CDR3 protein, CDR3 DNA. D genes are given only for firm matches.

>TRBV7-9|TRBD2|TRBJ2-3
CASSPGLAGGADTQYF
TGTGCCAGCAGCCCAGGACTAGCGGGAGGTGCAGATACGCAGTATTTT
>TRBV27|TRBD1|TRBJ2-7
CASSWSNGDRASYEQYF
TGTGCCAGCAGTTGGTCCAATGGGGACAGGGCCTCCTACGAGCAGTACTTC
>TRBV30|-|TRBJ2-1
CAWMSLRFRGHGLYNEQFF
TGTGCCTGGATGAGTCTTAGGTTTCGAGGACACGGCTTGTACAATGAGCAGTTCTTC
>TRBV6-5|-|TRBJ2-7
CASRGRTTQYF
TGTGCCAGCAGGGGGCGGACAACCCAGTACTTC
>TRBV28|TRBD1|TRBJ2-7
CASSSSGQGRFYEQYF
TGTGCCAGCAGCTCATCCGGACAGGGGAGATTCTACGAGCAGTACTTC
>TRBV4-1|TRBD2|TRBJ2-1
CASSQDSSGRADEQFF
TGCGCCAGCAGCCAAGATTCTAGCGGGAGGGCCGATGAGCAGTTCTTC
>TRBV5-6|TRBD2|TRBJ2-1
CASSRTSGRKNEQFF
TGTGCCAGCAGCCGGACTAGCGGGAGGAAAAATGAGCAGTTCTTC
>TRBV6-6|TRBD2|TRBJ2-3
CASSYHSGSNTDTQYF
TGTGCCAGCAGTTACCATAGCGGGAGTAACACAGATACGCAGTATTTT
>TRBV5-1|TRBD2|TRBJ2-1
CASGAGGYNEQFF
TGCGCCAGCGGAGCGGGGGGCTACAATGAGCAGTTCTTC
>TRBV6-5|-|TRBJ1-5
CASTGGWGGQPQHF
TGTGCCAGCACCGGGGGCTGGGGGGGACAGCCCCAGCATTTT
>TRBV15|TRBD2|TRBJ2-7
CATSRAAGGSYEQYF
TGTGCCACCAGCAGAGCAGCGGGAGGCTCCTACGAGCAGTACTTC
>TRBV4-1|-|TRBJ1-4
CASSQAKSNEKLFF
TGCGCCAGCAGCCAAGCTAAGAGCAATGAAAAACTGTTTTTT
>TRBV6-4|TRBD2|TRBJ2-3
CASSDSGTSGPDTQYF
TGTGCCAGCAGTGATTCCGGGACTAGCGGACCAGATACGCAGTATTTT
>TRBV5-1|TRBD2|TRBJ2-1
CASSLEAGGYNEQFF
TGCGCCAGCAGCTTGGAAGCGGGAGGATATAATGAGCAGTTCTTC
>TRBV29-1|TRBD1|TRBJ1-2
CSVMDRERYGYTF
TGCAGCGTAATGGACAGGGAACGTTATGGCTACACCTTC
>TRBV5-5|-|TRBJ2-7
CASSLPGVGEQYF
TGTGCCAGCAGCTTACCAGGGGTGGGCGAGCAGTACTTC
>TRBV3-1/TRBV3-2|-|TRBJ1-2
CASSPRGAAGYTF
TGTGCCAGCAGCCCCCGCGGGGCGGCTGGCTACACCTTC
>TRBV5-6|-|TRBJ1-6
CASSLKSTGTSNSPLHF
TGTGCCAGCAGCTTGAAGTCGACAGGAACGTCCAATTCACCCCTCCACTTT
>TRBV11-2|TRBD2|TRBJ2-7
CASSLETSGSYEQYF
TGTGCCAGCAGCTTAGAGACTAGCGGGAGTTACGAGCAGTACTTC
>TRBV7-9|-|TRBJ1-6
CASSPPGQGGSPLHF
TGTGCCAGCAGCCCACCAGGGCAGGGCGGCTCACCCCTCCACTTT
>TRBV6-5|-|TRBJ1-6
CASSYSGARVDSPLHF
TGTGCCAGCAGTTACTCGGGGGCAAGGGTGGATTCACCCCTCCACTTT
>TRBV5-6|-|TRBJ2-1
CASSSGPTGNEQFF
TGTGCCAGCAGCTCGGGCCCGACGGGAAATGAGCAGTTCTTC